Sequencing of this T cell receptor (beta chain) was carried out in a study of blood T cell repertoires in COVID-19. Background on the study: From T cells, B-cell-depleted T cells, or PBMCs came the material, which was cDNA or gDNA.

Germline CDR1 reads SQVTM; CDR2 reads ANQGSEA. The CDR3 is 14 residues long. V gave up 8 bases and J gave up 4 bases; unmatched junction bases: 13. Cohort allocation depended upon clinical history that participants reported. The recovered donors of Cohort 3 showed two negative PCRs, clearance, or symptom resolution. Original data processing: Quantification of nucleated cells was approximated via reference gene primer amplification. This table comes from immunoSEQ multiplex PCR, and its TCRdb copy is limited to in-frame clones, with some not included. The V and J calls and clone size were taken over from that table, and D and trimming were inferred from the DNA. The data contain a few hundred thousand clones, 88% of them seen just once; the ten biggest clones take up 8% to 9.5%.

The specimen was PBMCs or T cells enriched from blood (not recorded which). The source is a woman between 55 and 75 years old who had recovered from COVID-19. The genes are TRBV29-1 and TRBJ1-2; 7 bases are shared with TRBD1. The CDR3: CSPYWDSAFYGYTF. CDR3 in DNA: TGCAGCCCCTACTGGGACAGCGCCTTCTATGGCTACACCTTC.